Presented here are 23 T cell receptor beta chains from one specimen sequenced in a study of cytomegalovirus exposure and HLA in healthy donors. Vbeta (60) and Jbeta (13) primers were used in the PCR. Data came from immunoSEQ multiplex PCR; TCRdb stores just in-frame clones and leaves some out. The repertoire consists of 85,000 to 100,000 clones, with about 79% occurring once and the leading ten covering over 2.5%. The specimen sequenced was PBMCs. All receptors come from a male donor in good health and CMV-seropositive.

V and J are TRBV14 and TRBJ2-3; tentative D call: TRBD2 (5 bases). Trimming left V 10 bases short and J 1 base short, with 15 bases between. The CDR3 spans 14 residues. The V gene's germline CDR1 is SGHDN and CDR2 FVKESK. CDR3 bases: TGTGCCACCGCTCGAGGGTTCGGCACAGATACGCAGTATTTT. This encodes CATARGFGTDTQYF.

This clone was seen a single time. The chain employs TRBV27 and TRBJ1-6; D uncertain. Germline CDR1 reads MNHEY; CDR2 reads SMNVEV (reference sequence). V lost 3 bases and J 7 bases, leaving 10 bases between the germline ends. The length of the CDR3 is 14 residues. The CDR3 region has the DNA TGTGCCAGCAGTTTTCAGGTTCGGAATTCACCCCTCCACTTT. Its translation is CASSFQVRNSPLHF.

This CDR3 is CASSQGRLGNTEAFF. The DNA for the CDR3 is TGTGCCAGCAGTCAGGGCAGGTTGGGGAACACTGAAGCTTTCTTT. This chain uses TRBV28 with TRBJ1-1; a possible D gene is TRBD1 (5 bases). The germline gives CDR1 MDHEN, CDR2 SYDVKM. Trimming left V 5 bases short and J 1 base short, with 14 bases between. This CDR3 contains 15 residues.

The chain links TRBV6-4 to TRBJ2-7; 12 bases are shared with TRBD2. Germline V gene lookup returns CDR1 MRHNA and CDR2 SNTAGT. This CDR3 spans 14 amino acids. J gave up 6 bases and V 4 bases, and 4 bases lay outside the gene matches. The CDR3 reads CASSVSTSGGEQYF. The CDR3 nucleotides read TGTGCCAGCAGTGTTTCGACTAGCGGGGGCGAGCAGTACTTC.

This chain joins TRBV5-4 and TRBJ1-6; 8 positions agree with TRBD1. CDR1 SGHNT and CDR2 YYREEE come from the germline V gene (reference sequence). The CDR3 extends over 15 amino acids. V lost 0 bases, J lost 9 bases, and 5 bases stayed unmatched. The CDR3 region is CASSLEQGAFSPLHF. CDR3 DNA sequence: TGTGCCAGCAGCTTGGAGCAGGGGGCTTTTTCACCCCTCCACTTT.

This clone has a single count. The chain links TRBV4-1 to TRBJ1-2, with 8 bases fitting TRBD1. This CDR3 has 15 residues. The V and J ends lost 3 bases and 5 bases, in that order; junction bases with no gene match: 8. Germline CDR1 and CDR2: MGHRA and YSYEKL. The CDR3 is CASSHPPQGAYGYTF. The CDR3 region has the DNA TGCGCCAGCAGCCATCCGCCCCAGGGGGCGTATGGCTACACCTTC.

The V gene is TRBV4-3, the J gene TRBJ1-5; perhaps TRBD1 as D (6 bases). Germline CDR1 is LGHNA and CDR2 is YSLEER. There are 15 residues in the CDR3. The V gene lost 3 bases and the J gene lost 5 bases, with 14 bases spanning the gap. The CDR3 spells CASSQVRGGHQPQHF. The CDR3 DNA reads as TGCGCCAGCAGCCAGGTCCGGGGGGGGCATCAGCCCCAGCATTTT.

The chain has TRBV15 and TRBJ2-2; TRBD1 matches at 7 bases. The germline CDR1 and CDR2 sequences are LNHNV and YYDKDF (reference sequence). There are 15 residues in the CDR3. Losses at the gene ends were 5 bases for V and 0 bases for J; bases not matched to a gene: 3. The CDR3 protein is CATSQDRPNTGELFF. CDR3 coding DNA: TGTGCCACCAGCCAGGACAGGCCGAACACCGGGGAGCTGTTTTTT. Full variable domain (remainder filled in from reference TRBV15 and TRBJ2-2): DAMVIQNPRYQVTQFGKPVTLSCSQTLNHNVMYWYQQKSSQAPKLLFHYYDKDFNNEADTPDNFQSRRPNTSFCFLDIRSPGLGDTAMYLCATSQDRPNTGELFFGEGSRLTVL.

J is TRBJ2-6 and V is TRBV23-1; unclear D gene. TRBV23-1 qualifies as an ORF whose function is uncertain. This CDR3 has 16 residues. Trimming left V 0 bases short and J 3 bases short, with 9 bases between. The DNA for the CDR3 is TGCGCCAGCAGTCAATCCGGAGTGTTTGGGGCCAACGTCCTGACTTTC. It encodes CASSQSGVFGANVLTF.

In DNA, the CDR3 is TGTGCCAGCAGTGAATCCGGGGGGAGGCATGAAAAACTGTTTTTT. It is translated as CASSESGGRHEKLFF. This chain links TRBV6-1 with TRBJ1-4; TRBD1 might be the D (5 bases). Germline CDR1 reads MNHNS; CDR2 reads SASEGT. The V end was cut by 2 bases, the J end by 6 bases, with 13 bases between. The length of the CDR3 is 15 residues.

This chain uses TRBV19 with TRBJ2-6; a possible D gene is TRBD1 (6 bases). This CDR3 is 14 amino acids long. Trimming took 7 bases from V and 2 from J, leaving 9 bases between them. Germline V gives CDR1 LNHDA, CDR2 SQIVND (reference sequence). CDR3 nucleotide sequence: TGTGCCAGTAACAGGGTCCCTGGGGCCAACGTCCTGACTTTC. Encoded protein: CASNRVPGANVLTF.

CDR3 in amino acids: CASSPNGQVNEKLFF. In nucleotides, the CDR3 is TGTGCCAGCAGCCCAAACGGACAGGTTAATGAAAAACTGTTTTTT. J is TRBJ1-4 and V is TRBV9; 7 positions agree with TRBD1. V trimming: 4 bases; J trimming: 4 bases; junction bases outside the gene matches: 7. This CDR3 has 15 amino acids. Germline values: CDR1 SGDLS, CDR2 YYNGEE.

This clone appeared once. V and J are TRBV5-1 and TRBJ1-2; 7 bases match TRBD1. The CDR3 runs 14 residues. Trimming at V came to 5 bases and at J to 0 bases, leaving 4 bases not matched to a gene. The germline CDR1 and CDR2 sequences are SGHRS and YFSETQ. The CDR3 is CASSYGTANYGYTF. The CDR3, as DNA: TGCGCCAGCAGTTACGGGACAGCTAACTATGGCTACACCTTC. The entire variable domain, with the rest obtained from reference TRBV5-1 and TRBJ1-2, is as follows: KAGVTQTPRYLIKTRGQQVTLSCSPISGHRSVSWYQQTPGQGLQFLFEYFSETQRNKGNFPGRFSGRQFSNSRSEMNVSTLELGDSALYLCASSYGTANYGYTFGSGTRLTVV.

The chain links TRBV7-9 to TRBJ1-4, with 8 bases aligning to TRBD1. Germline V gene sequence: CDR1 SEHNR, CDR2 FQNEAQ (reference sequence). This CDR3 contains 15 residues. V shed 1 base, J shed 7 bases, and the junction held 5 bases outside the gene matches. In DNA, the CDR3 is TGTGCCAGCAGCTTAGTCGCAGGGGGCACTGAAAAACTGTTTTTT. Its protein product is CASSLVAGGTEKLFF. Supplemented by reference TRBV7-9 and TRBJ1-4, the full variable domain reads DTGVSQNPRHKITKRGQNVTFRCDPISEHNRLYWYRQTLGQGPEFLTYFQNEAQLEKSRLLSDRFSAERPKGSFSTLEIQRTEQGDSAMYLCASSLVAGGTEKLFFGSGTQLSVL.

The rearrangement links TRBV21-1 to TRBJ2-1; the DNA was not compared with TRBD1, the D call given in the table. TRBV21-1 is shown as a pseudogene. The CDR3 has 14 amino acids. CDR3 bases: TGTGCCAGCAAGGGACAGGGCTACAACAATGAGCAGTTCTTC. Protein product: CASKGQGYNNEQFF.

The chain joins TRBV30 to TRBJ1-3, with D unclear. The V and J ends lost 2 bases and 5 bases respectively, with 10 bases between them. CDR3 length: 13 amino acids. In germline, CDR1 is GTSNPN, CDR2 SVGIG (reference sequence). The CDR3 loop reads CAWSHSPRNTIYF. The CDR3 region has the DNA TGTGCCTGGAGTCATAGCCCTAGAAACACCATATATTTT. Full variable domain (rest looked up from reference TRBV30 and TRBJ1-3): SQTIHQWPATLVQPVGSPLSLECTVEGTSNPNLYWYRQAAGRGLQLLFYSVGIGQISSEVPQNLSASRPQDRQFILSSKKLLLSDSGFYLCAWSHSPRNTIYFGEGSWLTVV.

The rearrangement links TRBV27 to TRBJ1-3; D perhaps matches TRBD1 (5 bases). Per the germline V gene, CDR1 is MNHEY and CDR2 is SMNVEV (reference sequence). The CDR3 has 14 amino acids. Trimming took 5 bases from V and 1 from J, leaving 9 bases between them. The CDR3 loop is CASSEQGSGNTIYF. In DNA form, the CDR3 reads TGTGCCAGCAGTGAGCAGGGTTCTGGAAACACCATATATTTT.

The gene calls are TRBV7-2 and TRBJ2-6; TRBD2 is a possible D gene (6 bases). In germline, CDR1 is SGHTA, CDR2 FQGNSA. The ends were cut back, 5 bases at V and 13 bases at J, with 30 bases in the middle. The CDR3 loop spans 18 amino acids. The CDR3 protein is CASSPPGGLRSGARVLTF. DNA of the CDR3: TGTGCCAGCAGCCCCCCTGGAGGGCTCCGTTCTGGGGCCAGGGTCCTGACTTTC.

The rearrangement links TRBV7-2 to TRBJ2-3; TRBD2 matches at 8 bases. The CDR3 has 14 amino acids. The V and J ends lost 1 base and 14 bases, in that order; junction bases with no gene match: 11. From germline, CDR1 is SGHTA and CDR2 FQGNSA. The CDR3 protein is CASSLERAGGNWYF. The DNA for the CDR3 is TGTGCCAGCAGCTTAGAACGGGCGGGGGGAAACTGGTATTTT.

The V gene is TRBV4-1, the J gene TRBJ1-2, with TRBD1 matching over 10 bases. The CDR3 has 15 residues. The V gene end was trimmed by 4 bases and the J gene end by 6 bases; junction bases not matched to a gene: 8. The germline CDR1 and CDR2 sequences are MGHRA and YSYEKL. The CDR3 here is CASSPDRGHANGYTF. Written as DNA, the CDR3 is TGCGCCAGCAGCCCCGACAGGGGGCACGCCAATGGCTACACCTTC.

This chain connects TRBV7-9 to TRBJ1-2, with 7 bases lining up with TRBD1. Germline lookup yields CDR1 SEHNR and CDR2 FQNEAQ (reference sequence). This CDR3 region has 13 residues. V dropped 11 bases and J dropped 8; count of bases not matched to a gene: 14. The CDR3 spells CAGDRARSGGYTF. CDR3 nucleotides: TGTGCCGGCGACAGGGCCCGGTCTGGAGGCTACACCTTC.

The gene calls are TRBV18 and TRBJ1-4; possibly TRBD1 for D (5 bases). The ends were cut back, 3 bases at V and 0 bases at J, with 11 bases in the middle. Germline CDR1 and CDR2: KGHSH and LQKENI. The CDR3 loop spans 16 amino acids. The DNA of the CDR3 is TGTGCCAGCTCACCCGGCTACAGGACAACTAATGAAAAACTGTTTTTT. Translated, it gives CASSPGYRTTNEKLFF.

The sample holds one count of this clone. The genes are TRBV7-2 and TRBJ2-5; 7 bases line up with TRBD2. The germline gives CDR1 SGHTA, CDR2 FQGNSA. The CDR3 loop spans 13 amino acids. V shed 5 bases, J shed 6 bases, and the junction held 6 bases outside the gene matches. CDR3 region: CASSKGRGQTQYF. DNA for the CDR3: TGTGCCAGCAGCAAAGGGAGGGGCCAGACCCAGTACTTC.